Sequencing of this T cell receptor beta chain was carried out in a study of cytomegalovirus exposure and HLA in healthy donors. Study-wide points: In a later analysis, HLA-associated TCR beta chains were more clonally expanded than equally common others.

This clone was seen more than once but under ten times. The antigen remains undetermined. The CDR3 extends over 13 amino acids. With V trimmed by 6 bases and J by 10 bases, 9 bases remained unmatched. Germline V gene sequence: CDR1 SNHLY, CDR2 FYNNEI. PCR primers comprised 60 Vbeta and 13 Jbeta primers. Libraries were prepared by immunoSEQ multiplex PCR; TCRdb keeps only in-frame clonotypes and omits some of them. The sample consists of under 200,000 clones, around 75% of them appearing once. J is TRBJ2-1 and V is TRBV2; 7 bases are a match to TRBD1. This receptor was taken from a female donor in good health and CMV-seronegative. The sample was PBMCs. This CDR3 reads CASRAQGVGEQFF. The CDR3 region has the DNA TGTGCCAGCAGAGCCCAGGGGGTTGGCGAGCAGTTCTTC. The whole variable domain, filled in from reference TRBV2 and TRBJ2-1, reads EPEVTQTPSHQVTQMGQEVILRCVPISNHLYFYWYRQILGQKVEFLVSFYNNEISEKSEIFDDQFSVERPDGSNFTLKIRSTKLEDSAMYFCASRAQGVGEQFFGPGTRLTVL.